The entry below describes one T cell receptor (beta chain). No antigen is known for it. Qualities for individual bases were not recorded, and no much larger clone is one base off. Library preparation employed the immunoSEQ multiplex PCR assay. TCR beta CDR3 sequencing was performed on DNA from the cultured, isolated CD4+ T cells. In the source study's methods: Non-productive TCR sequences were removed and reads were trimmed to the CDR3 region, keeping CDR3s of at least 7 amino acids. The MANAFEST web app was used to pick out antigen-specific clonotypes by comparing their expansion in peptide wells with that in reference cultures. To count as positive, a clone had to show expansion at FDR<0.05 compared with the reference and with all other wells, an odds ratio above 5, and a frequency above 0.1% in two replicate wells. A clonotype was defined as cross-reactive if the clonotype was significantly expanded both in SARS-CoV-2 spike wells and in at least one common cold coronavirus spike condition. CDR3 similarity was assessed by Levenshtein distance using the stringdist R package, and unrooted trees were constructed with ape in R 3.6.1. What TCRdb holds here is the immuneACCESS table cut down to in-frame rearrangements. Part of the clones is not present; checked against another copy, under half of the missing clones reflect an unresolved V gene, and the others are unexplained. Clonal size and the V and J genes are those of that table, whereas D and trimming came from the DNA. In all, the sample holds about 22,000 clones, and around 70% of those were seen once. The ten largest clones capture about a tenth of the sample.

The data derive from a study of vaccination effects on CD4 cells after COVID-19 (dated 2022 in TCRdb). A note on the overall study: Across the study, the median time from the second dose to post-vaccine sampling was 72 days (range 14 to 241). SARS-CoV-2 spike-specific CD4+ TCR repertoires were compared before and after mRNA vaccination in COVID-19 convalescent patients and in infection-naive vaccine recipients. A total of roughly 9 COVID-19 convalescent patients and a few SARS-CoV-2-naive healthy vaccine recipients were included in the full study. Cultures from other donors in the study were sequenced using the Oncomine TCR Beta short-read assay on an Illumina iSeq 100. What the authors observed across the whole study: The study was limited by a small number of convalescent patients, and early post-infection timepoints were lacking. Among healthy vaccine recipients, nearly all vaccine-induced clones were SARS-CoV-2 mono-reactive, and only 1 of 255 was cross-reactive with common cold coronaviruses. At late post-vaccination timepoints, both infection-induced and vaccine-induced clones showed marked clonal contraction, consistent with waning T cell responses.

At the junction V is shortened by 1 base and J by 11 bases, with 20 bases in between. The germline V gene yields MGHDK for CDR1 and SYGVNS for CDR2. Inclusive of the bounding cysteine and phenylalanine, the CDR3 is 15 residues long. The retained sequence is limited to the CDR3, 45 bases, with the frame set at the first base. In the ViraFEST assay, PBMC were stimulated with viral peptide pools, and TCR sequencing was then used to find antigen-specific CD4+ T cell clonotypes based on their expansion. After more than 9 days of culture, CD4+ T cells were isolated with the EasySep CD4+ T cell isolation kit. Each participant received two doses of an mRNA SARS-CoV-2 vaccine, either BNT162b2 or mRNA-1273. None of the healthy vaccine recipients had a prior SARS-CoV-2 infection, which was confirmed by nucleocapsid antibody tests that came back negative both before and after vaccination. Each well held 2 million to 2.5 million PBMC cultured in IMDM containing approximately 5.2% human AB serum, 10 IU/ml IL-2 and gentamicin, along with roughly 10 ug/ml peptides. Half of the culture medium was replaced with fresh IL-2-containing medium on days 3 and 7. Unless otherwise noted, each peptide stimulation condition was cultured in triplicate wells. PBMC were separated from whole blood using Ficoll-Paque Plus gradient centrifugation and were then either cryopreserved at -140C or used fresh. The overlapping peptide pools covered the spike proteins of SARS-CoV-2 as well as those of the common cold coronaviruses HCoV-NL63, HCoV-OC43 and HCoV-229E. The QIAamp micro DNA kit was used to extract genomic DNA from the cultured CD4+ T cells.

Recombination linked TRBV25-1 to TRBJ1-1; the D gene is perhaps TRBD1, from 6 matching bases. The TCR sequence derives from a human donor who received a COVID-19 vaccine. This specimen was CD4+ T cells from PBMCs cultured with HCoV-NL63 spike peptides, taken after COVID-19 vaccination. The sample's cell subset or site label, in plain terms: HCoV-NL63 spike overlapping peptide pool stimulation. The base sequence is TGTGCCAGCAGTGAATCTCAGGGGACGGTCCCGAGGGCTTTCTTT. It translates to CASSESQGTVPRAFF.